This T cell receptor (beta chain) was identified in a study of OX40 agonist ivuxolimab in advanced cancers. The CDR3 has 15 amino acids. Germline CDR1 and CDR2: MDHEN and SYDVKM. The ends were cut back, 3 bases at V and 0 bases at J, with 9 bases in the middle. Sampling times: baseline, cycle 4 day 1, cycle 7 day 1. Clones were read by immunoSEQ multiplex PCR, and TCRdb kept only the in-frame ones, dropping some. This table has about 76,000 clones, 70% to 90% appearing once. The TCR sequence derives from an adult with an advanced solid tumor such as melanoma, head and neck, liver or kidney cancer. The sample consisted of CD4+ or CD8+ T cells sorted from blood, taken in a trial of the OX40 agonist ivuxolimab. The rearrangement joins TRBV28 to TRBJ2-1; D possibly corresponds to TRBD2 (5 bases). CDR3 residues: CASSLRGSSYNEQFF. CDR3 in DNA: TGTGCCAGCAGTTTGAGAGGGAGCTCCTACAATGAGCAGTTCTTC.